The TCR beta chain under discussion was sequenced for a study of OX40 agonist ivuxolimab in advanced cancers. Patients were ineligible given autoimmune disease history or systemic immunosuppression. Profiled with immunoSEQ multiplex PCR; TCRdb holds only in-frame clones, not every one. The table has 70,000 or so clones, roughly 87% seen once. CDR3 length equals 13 residues. Germline-derived CDR1 and CDR2 are MDHEN and SYDVKM. The V gene lost 1 base and the J gene lost 3 bases, with 3 bases spanning the gap. J is TRBJ2-2 and V is TRBV28, with D unclear. The material sequenced was CD4+ or CD8+ T cells sorted from blood, taken in a trial of the OX40 agonist ivuxolimab. This receptor was obtained from an adult with an advanced solid tumor such as melanoma, head and neck, liver or kidney cancer. CDR3 DNA: TGTGCCAGCAGTTTATATGACACCGGGGAGCTGTTTTTT. Its translation: CASSLYDTGELFF.